Below, 26 T cell receptor beta chains from the same sample are listed, as sequenced in a study of T cell clonality in common variable immunodeficiency. The study's findings and limits: Common variable immunodeficiency TCR beta sequences reportedly had fewer deletions and N-nucleotide insertions.

These receptors have no identified antigens. The table came from immunoSEQ multiplex PCR; TCRdb's copy has only in-frame clones and leaves some out. The specimen has under 35,000 clones, none found just once. Sequencing was carried out using peripheral blood mononuclear cells. The source is a human donor with common variable immunodeficiency.

For this clone: The read gets to within 3 residues of the CDR3 end, and the germline J gene fills in the rest. The chain recombines TRBV7-9 with TRBJ2-7; 8 nucleotides line up with TRBD1. The CDR3 is 15 residues long. The junction had 10 bases not matched to a gene; V was cut back by 4 bases and J by 5 bases. Per the germline V gene, CDR1 is SEHNR and CDR2 is FQNEAQ (reference sequence). CDR3 DNA (partial): TGTGCCAGCAGCTCCGTCGGACAGGGTTACCACGAG. Amino acid sequence: CASSSVGQGYHE. The full CDR3 protein reads CASSSVGQGYHEQYF.

CDR3 DNA, as far as it was read: TGTGCCAGCAGTGACAGGGGACTGGGCAATCAGCCC. Translation: CASSDRGLGNQP. The CDR3 as a whole reads CASSDRGLGNQPQHF. The chain employs TRBV6-2 or TRBV6-3 and TRBJ1-5, with 8 bases fitting TRBD1. Read coverage stops 3 residues before the CDR3 terminus; the germline J gene supplies the remainder. Trimming at V came to 5 bases and at J to 2 bases, leaving 5 bases not matched to a gene. Germline lookup yields CDR1 MNHEY and CDR2 SVGEGT. The CDR3 is 15 amino acids.

This clone was seen more than once but under ten times. One junction end disagrees with the germline gene, perhaps due to a read error. The CDR3 is CSSSFGKSNEQFF. The DNA read from the CDR3 is TGTTCCAGCAGCTTTGGCAAAAGCAATGAG. The chain joins TRBV7-3 to TRBJ2-1, with D hard to call. Coverage ceases 3 residues before the CDR3 finishes, and the germline J gene fills in the end. Germline V gene lookup returns CDR1 SGHTA and CDR2 FQGTGA. The CDR3 is 13 amino acids.

The part of the CDR3 DNA that was read is TGTGCCAGCCTACCTGGAGGGGGTCGAACCGGGGAG. Encoded protein: CASLPGGGRTGE. The CDR3, in full, reads CASLPGGGRTGELFF. The chain joins TRBV19 to TRBJ2-2; either TRBD1 or TRBD2 may supply D (6 bases each). The read falls 3 residues short of the CDR3 end, and the missing part is taken from the germline J gene. Trimming took off 9 bases at V and 5 bases at J, with 19 bases between the two ends. The germline gives CDR1 LNHDA, CDR2 SQIVND (reference sequence). The CDR3 totals 15 residues.

CDR3 sequence: CASSQGQGANEQYF. The part of the CDR3 DNA that was read is TGTGCCAGTAGCCAGGGACAGGGGGCCAACGAG. V is TRBV19 and J is TRBJ2-7; 12 bases match TRBD1. The DNA ends 3 residues before the CDR3 does, and the rest of the CDR3 is filled in from the germline J gene. J lost 5 bases, V lost 6 bases, and 5 bases had no gene match. This CDR3 spans 14 amino acids. Germline assignment: CDR1 LNHDA and CDR2 SQIVND (reference sequence).

Comment on this clone: Read coverage stops 3 residues before the CDR3 terminus; the germline J gene supplies the remainder. The genes are TRBV6-1 and TRBJ1-1; TRBD1 matches 10 bases. The germline V gene has CDR1 MNHNS and CDR2 SASEGT. The CDR3 has 15 residues. CDR3 DNA, as far as it was read: TGTGCCAGCAGTGAAATTCGGGGGACAGGGGATGGA. It yields the protein CASSEIRGTGDG. The whole CDR3 sequence is CASSEIRGTGDGAFF.

Note on this clone: The CDR3 goes on 3 residues after the read ends, and that part is filled in from the germline J gene. The genes are TRBV20-1 and TRBJ2-1, with TRBD2 as a possible D gene (6 bases). V lost 5 bases and J lost 8, with 19 bases in between. CDR3 length: 14 amino acids. Germline V gene data show CDR1 as DFQATT and CDR2 as SNEGSKA (reference sequence). The DNA read from the CDR3 is TGCAGTGCTGGCCGAGGCGGGGAGTGGGATGAG. Translated: CSAGRGGEWDE. The whole CDR3 sequence is CSAGRGGEWDEQFF.

With regard to this clone: Read sequence stops 3 residues before the CDR3 end, and the germline J gene provides the missing end. The chain employs TRBV30 and TRBJ1-2; TRBD1 might be the D (5 bases). Trimming took 0 bases from V and 2 from J, leaving 16 bases between them. The CDR3 consists of 16 residues. From germline, CDR1 is GTSNPN and CDR2 SVGIG (reference sequence). The CDR3 DNA, read in part, is TGTGCCTGGAGTGTACGTATCAGGGCAGGGAACTATGGC. Encoded protein: CAWSVRIRAGNYG. In full, the CDR3 is CAWSVRIRAGNYGYTF. Based on the CDR3 plus reference TRBV30 and TRBJ1-2, the full variable domain is SQTIHQWPATLVQPVGSPLSLECTVEGTSNPNLYWYRQAAGRGLQLLFYSVGIGQISSEVPQNLSASRPQDRQFILSSKKLLLSDSGFYLCAWSVRIRAGNYGYTFGSGTRLTVV.

This clone was detected only a few times. From the germline J gene comes the end of the CDR3, since the read stops 3 residues before it. This sequence joins TRBV18 and TRBJ1-1, with D hard to call. The CDR3 is 14 amino acids. Germline V gene sequence: CDR1 KGHSH, CDR2 LQKENI. V lost 2 bases, J lost 7 bases, and 14 bases lay in between. The sequenced part of the CDR3 DNA is TGTGCCAGCTCACCAGCCGGCGGAGACTATGAA. It encodes CASSPAGGDYE. The whole CDR3 protein reads CASSPAGGDYEAFF. The full variable domain, completed using reference TRBV18 and TRBJ1-1, is NAGVMQNPRHLVRRRGQEARLRCSPMKGHSHVYWYRQLPEEGLKFMVYLQKENIIDESGMPKERFSAEFPKEGPSILRIQQVVRGDSAAYFCASSPAGGDYEAFFGQGTRLTVV.

In this sample, this clone turned up a few times. Coverage ceases 3 residues before the CDR3 finishes, and the germline J gene fills in the end. The genes are TRBV30 and TRBJ1-2; no clear D. The CDR3 is 13 residues long. CDR1 and CDR2 from the germline V gene are GTSNPN and SVGIG (reference sequence). Here the CDR3 reads CAWSMEAGLRYTF. The DNA read from the CDR3 is TGTGCCTGGAGTATGGAAGCGGGCCTACGC.

Concerning this clone: The read ends 3 residues shy of where the CDR3 ends; the end is completed using the germline J gene. The rearrangement links TRBV7-9 to TRBJ2-1; D remains ambiguous. The CDR3 contains 12 residues. Germline-derived CDR1 and CDR2 are SEHNR and FQNEAQ (reference sequence). Trimming pared 3 bases from V and 7 bases from J, leaving 7 bases between. This CDR3 is CASSFGVNEQFF. Partial CDR3 DNA: TGTGCCAGCAGCTTCGGTGTGAATGAG.

A word on this clone: The DNA ends 3 residues before the CDR3 does, and the rest of the CDR3 is filled in from the germline J gene. The chain combines TRBV5-1 with TRBJ1-5; D remains ambiguous. The CDR3 contains 15 residues. The germline V gene has CDR1 SGHRS and CDR2 YFSETQ. V was trimmed by 3 bases and J by 0 bases, leaving 10 bases between them. Partial CDR3 DNA: TGCGCCAGCAGCTCAGGAGTGCATAGCAATCAGCCC. Translated: CASSSGVHSNQP. In full, the CDR3 is CASSSGVHSNQPQHF.

As to this clone: The CDR3 end lies 3 residues beyond the end of the read and is filled in from the germline J gene. The chain joins TRBV7-3 to TRBJ1-2; D might be TRBD1 (5 bases). The CDR3 runs to 13 residues. CDR1 is SGHTA, CDR2 FQGTGA, per germline. Trimming took 5 bases from V and 4 from J, leaving 11 bases between them. The CDR3 DNA, read in part, is TGTGCCAGCAGCCCCGGGGGGTCCTATGGC. Translated, it gives CASSPGGSYG. The complete CDR3 protein is CASSPGGSYGYTF.

CDR3 amino acids: CAWSTGGSYGYTF. CDR3 DNA, as far as it was read: TGTGCCTGGAGTACGGGGGGGAGCTATGGC. V is TRBV30 and J is TRBJ1-2; D perhaps matches TRBD1 (5 bases). The CDR3 end lies 3 residues beyond the end of the read and is filled in from the germline J gene. The V gene lost 2 bases and the J gene lost 4 bases, with 11 bases spanning the gap. There are 13 residues in the CDR3. Germline values: CDR1 GTSNPN, CDR2 SVGIG (reference sequence).

Concerning this clone: The CDR3 end lies 3 residues beyond the end of the read and is filled in from the germline J gene. This chain uses TRBV18 with TRBJ1-3; D is undetermined. The length of the CDR3 is 16 residues. Germline-derived CDR1 and CDR2 are KGHSH and LQKENI. V lost 1 base to trimming and J lost 3 bases, with 13 bases between them. The sequenced part of the CDR3 DNA is TGTGCCAGCTCACCACTGGGCAGTGACCTTGGAAACACC. Translated, it gives CASSPLGSDLGNT. The CDR3 reads in full as CASSPLGSDLGNTIYF.

With respect to this clone: The read terminates 3 residues ahead of where the CDR3 ends, so the germline J gene completes it. V gene TRBV10-2 combines with J gene TRBJ1-6; D unclear. The germline V gene encodes CDR1 WSHSY and CDR2 SAAADI. Trimming took off 2 bases at V and 0 bases at J, with 8 bases between the two ends. The length of the CDR3 is 16 residues. The CDR3 DNA, read in part, is TGCGCCAGCAGTGAGAAGGTCAGCTCCTATAATTCACCC. This sequence encodes CASSEKVSSYNSP. The whole CDR3 protein reads CASSEKVSSYNSPLHF.

Regarding this clone: Coverage ceases 3 residues before the CDR3 finishes, and the germline J gene fills in the end. V and J are TRBV6-4 and TRBJ2-1; 7 bases are shared with TRBD1. This CDR3 region has 17 residues. Germline assignment: CDR1 MRHNA and CDR2 SNTAGT. V lost 2 bases to trimming and J lost 2 bases; unmatched junction nucleotides: 9. The CDR3 is CASSDKLGQPTYNEQFF. The covered CDR3 bases are TGTGCCAGCAGTGACAAATTGGGACAGCCAACCTACAATGAG.

This clone was counted ten times or more. The read finishes 3 residues shy of the CDR3 end, and the germline J gene is used to complete it. J is TRBJ1-1 and V is TRBV6-1, with D possibly TRBD1 on 6 matching bases. CDR3 length: 14 amino acids. The germline V gene has CDR1 MNHNS and CDR2 SASEGT. V was trimmed by 4 bases and J by 4 bases, leaving 13 bases between them. CDR3 bases read: TGTGCCAGCAGTGCAGGGGAATTCGGCACTGAA. This gives the protein CASSAGEFGTE. From start to end, the CDR3 is CASSAGEFGTEAFF.

This clone came up many times. The read comes to an end 3 residues before the CDR3 does, leaving the germline J gene to fill in the end. The chain uses TRBV7-3 and TRBJ2-3; D is unclear. Trimming removed 1 base at V and 4 bases at J, with 3 bases between. The CDR3 extends over 12 amino acids. Germline V lookup: CDR1 SGHTA, CDR2 FQGTGA. The CDR3 sequence is CASSLISDTQYF. Incomplete CDR3 DNA: TGTGCCAGCAGCTTAATATCAGATACG.

Many counts were recorded for this clone. The read halts 3 residues ahead of the CDR3 end, with the missing end drawn from the germline J gene. The V gene is TRBV18, the J gene TRBJ2-1; TRBD1 aligns across 8 bases. Trimming at V came to 3 bases and at J to 2 bases, leaving 3 bases not matched to a gene. The CDR3 sequence is 15 residues long. CDR1 is KGHSH, CDR2 LQKENI, per germline. The sequenced CDR3 bases are TGTGCCAGCTCACCGGACAGGGTGACCTACAATGAG. Its translation: CASSPDRVTYNE. The full CDR3 is CASSPDRVTYNEQFF.

About this clone itself: The read falls 3 residues short of the CDR3 end, and the missing part is taken from the germline J gene. V usage is TRBV2 and J usage is TRBJ2-2; TRBD2 matches 14 bases. Germline CDR1 SNHLY, CDR2 FYNNEI. V lost 6 bases to trimming and J lost 0 bases; unmatched junction nucleotides: 6. The CDR3 sequence is 18 residues long. CDR3: CASRDTTSGGANTGELFF. The covered CDR3 bases are TGTGCCAGCAGAGATACGACTAGCGGGGGGGCGAACACCGGGGAG.

On this clone itself: From the germline J gene comes the end of the CDR3, since the read stops 3 residues before it. The chain combines TRBV19 with TRBJ2-7; D possibly corresponds to TRBD2 (6 bases). This CDR3 contains 14 residues. V was pared by 6 bases and J by 3 bases, with 15 bases between. Germline loops: CDR1 LNHDA, CDR2 SQIVND (reference sequence). CDR3 region: CASRKIDSGYEQYF. CDR3 DNA (partial): TGTGCCAGTAGAAAAATCGATAGCGGCTACGAG.

Worth noting for this clone: The CDR3 end lies 3 residues beyond the end of the read and is filled in from the germline J gene. The chain combines TRBV2 with TRBJ1-1, with D perhaps matching TRBD1 (5 bases). In germline, CDR1 is SNHLY, CDR2 FYNNEI. CDR3 size: 10 residues. CDR3 DNA, as far as it was read: TGTGCCAGCAGGGGGGGGACC. This codes for CASRGGT. The full CDR3 protein is CASRGGTAFF.

This clone showed up just a few times. Sequencing ends 3 residues short of the CDR3 end; the germline J gene provides the rest. The gene calls are TRBV11-3 and TRBJ2-1, with D unclear. The V end was cut by 1 base, the J end by 7 bases, with 11 bases between. CDR1 SGHNT and CDR2 YENEEA come from the germline V gene. The CDR3 sequence is 14 residues long. The covered CDR3 bases are TGTGCCAGCAGCTTAGGTTTCCAGGTGAATGAG. Its translation is CASSLGFQVNE. The full CDR3 reads CASSLGFQVNEQFF.

Details on this clone: Read coverage stops 3 residues before the CDR3 terminus; the germline J gene supplies the remainder. The V and J genes are TRBV2 and TRBJ2-7; possibly TRBD1 for D (6 bases). The V gene lost 5 bases and the J gene lost 0 bases, with 14 bases spanning the gap. The CDR3 contains 15 residues. CDR1 and CDR2 from the germline V gene are SNHLY and FYNNEI. The covered CDR3 bases are TGTGCCAGCAGTTCTAGGGGGTATAGCTCCTACGAG. Residues: CASSSRGYSSYE. The whole CDR3 protein is CASSSRGYSSYEQYF. Drawing the rest from reference TRBV2 and TRBJ2-7, the complete variable domain is EPEVTQTPSHQVTQMGQEVILRCVPISNHLYFYWYRQILGQKVEFLVSFYNNEISEKSEIFDDQFSVERPDGSNFTLKIRSTKLEDSAMYFCASSSRGYSSYEQYFGPGTRLTVT.

The CDR3 DNA, read in part, is TGTGCCAGCAGTTACGGGGGGGCCTTCTCCTACAATGAG. Amino acids: CASSYGGAFSYNE. The entire CDR3 sequence reads CASSYGGAFSYNEQFF. The J gene is TRBJ2-1, the V gene TRBV6-2 or TRBV6-3, with a possible D match to TRBD2 (7 bases). The CDR3 end lies 3 residues beyond the end of the read and is filled in from the germline J gene. This CDR3 spans 16 amino acids. Trimming removed 2 bases from V and 0 bases from J, with 11 bases in between. Germline V CDR1 and CDR2: MNHEY, SVGEGT.